Shown below are 24 T cell receptor beta chains from a single sample sequenced in a study of T cell changes during pregnancy in multiple sclerosis (dated by TCRdb to about 2019). Library generation was performed with the immunoSEQ multiplex PCR assay. The immuneACCESS repertoire file appears here via TCRdb, limited to in-frame rearrangements. These files lack a portion of the clones; in checked studies, under half of the deficit traces to unresolved V genes, and the cause of the others is not known. Recorded for this sample are 70,000 to 75,000 clones; roughly 92% of them occurred a single time. The top ten constitute 2% to 2.5% of the sample. This sample comprised peripheral blood, obtained before pregnancy. Every receptor here comes from a female donor with multiple sclerosis, enrolled in a pregnancy study.

This clone was observed once. The gene calls are TRBV5-6 and TRBJ2-4, with D tentatively TRBD1 (6 bases). The CDR3 totals 18 residues. Germline V CDR1 and CDR2: SGHDT, YYEEEE. V lost 0 bases, J lost 0 bases, and 16 bases lay in between. CDR3 region: CASSLDGQISLAKNIQYF. The CDR3 DNA reads as TGTGCCAGCAGCTTGGATGGACAGATTTCACTAGCCAAAAACATTCAGTACTTC.

The gene calls are TRBV6-5 and TRBJ2-3; the D gene is possibly TRBD1 (5 bases). This CDR3 spans 15 amino acids. Germline values: CDR1 MNHEY, CDR2 SVGAGI. V lost 6 bases, J lost 3 bases, and 16 bases lay in between. The CDR3 nucleotides read TGTGCCAGCAGACCCAGGGAAATTTCAACAGATACGCAGTATTTT. As protein: CASRPREISTDTQYF.

V usage is TRBV27 and J usage is TRBJ2-2; D is ambiguous. The CDR3 is 12 amino acids. Germline-derived CDR1 and CDR2 are MNHEY and SMNVEV (reference sequence). Trimming shortened V by 8 bases and J by 7 bases, and 11 bases separated the two germline ends. CDR3 amino acids: CASRTKNGELFF. The DNA of the CDR3 is TGTGCCAGCCGCACAAAGAACGGGGAGCTGTTTTTT.

The rearrangement uses TRBV5-1 and TRBJ1-1, with a weak D call TRBD1 (6 bases). CDR1 is SGHRS, CDR2 YFSETQ, per germline. The CDR3 loop spans 15 amino acids. Between the trimmed V and J ends, which lost 6 bases and 1 base, there was a span of 16 bases. CDR3 residues: CASMETGPSNTEAFF. The CDR3, as DNA: TGCGCCAGCATGGAGACAGGACCATCGAACACTGAAGCTTTCTTT.

This chain connects TRBV19 to TRBJ2-1; TRBD2 aligns across 13 bases. The CDR3 has 15 amino acids. The V and J ends lost 5 bases and 9 bases, in that order; junction bases with no gene match: 7. CDR1 and CDR2 from the germline V gene are LNHDA and SQIVND (reference sequence). CDR3 bases: TGTGCCAGTAGTGCCCCAGGACTAGCGGGAGTTGAGCAGTTCTTC. Encoded protein: CASSAPGLAGVEQFF.

The rearrangement links TRBV5-6 to TRBJ2-3; TRBD2 agrees at 10 bases. V shed 0 bases and J 4 bases; nucleotides not matched to a gene: 8. CDR1 and CDR2 from the germline V gene are SGHDT and YYEEEE. CDR3 length equals 17 residues. This chain's CDR3 is CASSLANLAGDADTQYF. The CDR3 DNA is TGTGCCAGCAGCTTGGCCAATCTAGCGGGAGACGCAGATACGCAGTATTTT.

J is TRBJ2-2 and V is TRBV19, with D unclear. From germline, CDR1 is LNHDA and CDR2 SQIVND (reference sequence). This CDR3 is 15 amino acids long. The V and J ends lost 1 base and 0 bases respectively, with 6 bases between them. DNA of the CDR3: TGTGCCAGTAGTATAGGTATCCCGAACACCGGGGAGCTGTTTTTT. Residues: CASSIGIPNTGELFF.

J is TRBJ1-1 and V is TRBV2; weak D call: TRBD1 (6 bases). Germline lookup yields CDR1 SNHLY and CDR2 FYNNEI. This CDR3 has 14 residues. V was pared by 7 bases and J by 5 bases, with 17 bases between. The CDR3 DNA is TGTGCCAGCAAGGAGAACAGGGTGGCGACTGAAGCTTTCTTT. Translation: CASKENRVATEAFF.

V and J are TRBV6-6 and TRBJ2-5; 7 bases line up with TRBD2. CDR1 is MNHNY, CDR2 SVGAGI, per germline (reference sequence). The CDR3 is 14 amino acids. V shed 6 bases and J 5 bases; nucleotides not matched to a gene: 9. This chain's CDR3 is CASSLRGVDETQYF. The CDR3 DNA reads TGTGCCAGCAGCCTACGGGGGGTAGATGAGACCCAGTACTTC.

The rearrangement links TRBV9 to TRBJ1-4, with D unclear. The CDR3 covers 15 residues. Trimming took off 4 bases at V and 3 bases at J, with 13 bases between the two ends. Germline-derived CDR1 and CDR2 are SGDLS and YYNGEE. The CDR3 DNA sequence: TGTGCCAGCAGCCTCGGAGGGCGGGCTAATGAAAAACTGTTTTTT. It codes for CASSLGGRANEKLFF.

CDR3 coding DNA: TGTGCCAGCTCGGAGGTTCAGAGCCCGAACTATGGCTACACCTTC. Translated: CASSEVQSPNYGYTF. This chain joins TRBV18 and TRBJ1-2; D is uncertain. V was clipped by 6 bases and J by 2 bases, with 16 bases between them. The CDR3 contains 15 residues. Germline V gives CDR1 KGHSH, CDR2 LQKENI. The variable domain in full, with the rest retrieved from reference TRBV18 and TRBJ1-2, is NAGVMQNPRHLVRRRGQEARLRCSPMKGHSHVYWYRQLPEEGLKFMVYLQKENIIDESGMPKERFSAEFPKEGPSILRIQQVVRGDSAAYFCASSEVQSPNYGYTFGSGTRLTVV.

V is TRBV5-4 and J is TRBJ1-2, with D uncertain. Germline V gene lookup returns CDR1 SGHNT and CDR2 YYREEE (reference sequence). This CDR3 contains 14 residues. Trimming removed 2 bases from V and 6 bases from J, with 14 bases in between. The CDR3 loop is CASSLSGGLDGYTF. CDR3 DNA sequence: TGTGCCAGCAGCTTATCAGGCGGGTTGGATGGCTACACCTTC.

This clone was detected only a few times. The V and J genes are TRBV5-5 and TRBJ2-5; 15 bases align to TRBD2. Germline V gene lookup returns CDR1 SGHKS and CDR2 YYEKEE (reference sequence). The CDR3 is made up of 17 amino acids. The V segment lost 3 bases and the J segment 2 bases; nucleotides outside the gene matches: 5. The CDR3 DNA is TGTGCCAGCAGCTGGACTAGCGGGAGGGCAGGGCAAGAGACCCAGTACTTC. Translating gives CASSWTSGRAGQETQYF.

This clone was detected only once. The rearrangement uses TRBV27 and TRBJ2-7, with 9 nucleotides matching TRBD1. Germline CDR1 is MNHEY and CDR2 is SMNVEV (reference sequence). The CDR3 is 15 residues long. V trimming: 5 bases; J trimming: 3 bases; junction bases outside the gene matches: 8. CDR3: CASSTPGTGFYEQYF. CDR3 DNA: TGTGCCAGCAGTACCCCCGGGACAGGGTTCTACGAGCAGTACTTC.

The chain carries TRBV5-4 and TRBJ1-5, with 8 bases that match TRBD1. The germline V gene has CDR1 SGHNT and CDR2 YYREEE (reference sequence). V was clipped by 5 bases and J by 4 bases; unmatched bases: 8. This CDR3 region has 15 residues. Here the CDR3 DNA reads TGTGCCAGCAGTTCTCAGGGGGCCCAGAATCAGCCCCAGCATTTT. Translation: CASSSQGAQNQPQHF.

This chain links TRBV27 with TRBJ2-7, with 11 bases identical to TRBD2. This CDR3 is 17 amino acids long. The J segment lost 6 bases and the V segment lost 4 bases, leaving 14 bases of the junction unmatched. Germline V gene data show CDR1 as MNHEY and CDR2 as SMNVEV (reference sequence). Here the CDR3 reads CASSSTSGSRSPREQYF. CDR3 coding DNA: TGTGCCAGCAGTTCCACTAGCGGGAGTCGCTCCCCCCGCGAGCAGTACTTC.

The rearrangement uses TRBV7-3 and TRBJ2-2, with D tentatively TRBD2 (5 bases). Trimming removed 4 bases at V and 4 bases at J, with 7 bases between. CDR3 length: 13 residues. The germline gives CDR1 SGHTA, CDR2 FQGTGA. CDR3 nucleotides: TGTGCCAGCAGCTATACTAGCACCGGGGAGCTGTTTTTT. Residues: CASSYTSTGELFF. The variable domain in full, completed from reference TRBV7-3 and TRBJ2-2, reads GAGVSQTPSNKVTEKGKYVELRCDPISGHTALYWYRQSLGQGPEFLIYFQGTGAADDSGLPNDRFFAVRPEGSVSTLKIQRTERGDSAVYLCASSYTSTGELFFGEGSRLTVL.

V gene TRBV9 combines with J gene TRBJ2-3; D possibly corresponds to TRBD2 (6 bases). Trimming shortened V by 1 base and J by 4 bases, and 10 bases separated the two germline ends. The CDR3 sequence is 14 residues long. CDR1 and CDR2 from the germline V gene are SGDLS and YYNGEE. This chain's CDR3 is CASSVIGSADTQYF. The CDR3 coding sequence is TGTGCCAGCAGCGTAATCGGGAGTGCAGATACGCAGTATTTT. The full variable domain, rest sourced from reference TRBV9 and TRBJ2-3, is DSGVTQTPKHLITATGQRVTLRCSPRSGDLSVYWYQQSLDQGLQFLIQYYNGEERAKGNILERFSAQQFPDLHSELNLSSLELGDSALYFCASSVIGSADTQYFGPGTRLTVL.

The rearrangement links TRBV5-6 to TRBJ1-2, with D perhaps matching TRBD1 (6 bases). Germline V gives CDR1 SGHDT, CDR2 YYEEEE. Deletions cut 3 bases from V and 8 bases from J, with 14 bases between. The CDR3 loop spans 13 amino acids. In DNA form, the CDR3 reads TGTGCCAGCAGCTGGCCGGGACAAGTGGGCTACACCTTC. Translation: CASSWPGQVGYTF.

The rearrangement links TRBV2 to TRBJ1-5; the D is unclear. V lost 5 bases and J 0 bases, leaving 23 bases between the germline ends. Per the germline V gene, CDR1 is SNHLY and CDR2 is FYNNEI. This CDR3 contains 19 residues. As DNA, the CDR3 is TGTGCCAGCAGTCCTAGCCCTTCTCGGGTCGGTTATAGCAATCAGCCCCAGCATTTT. This sequence encodes CASSPSPSRVGYSNQPQHF.

Only one count was recorded for this clone. The chain couples TRBV18 to TRBJ2-3; 9 positions match TRBD2. Germline V CDR1 and CDR2: KGHSH, LQKENI. The trim removed 3 bases at V and 4 bases at J, leaving 14 bases unmatched. This CDR3 has 18 residues. The CDR3 sequence: CASSPTGFSSGTADTQYF. CDR3 nucleotides: TGTGCCAGCTCACCTACCGGTTTCTCTAGCGGGACCGCAGATACGCAGTATTTT.

V and J are TRBV7-6 and TRBJ1-3; D is uncertain. The germline V and J ends were trimmed by 5 bases and 4 bases, with 9 bases remaining between them. CDR1 and CDR2 from the germline V gene are SGHVS and FNYEAQ. The CDR3 sequence is 13 residues long. The CDR3 region has the DNA TGTGCCAGCAGCCCGTGGGAGGGAAACACCATATATTTT. Translation gives CASSPWEGNTIYF.

The rearrangement uses TRBV14 and TRBJ2-7, with 8 bases lining up with TRBD2. Germline V gives CDR1 SGHDN, CDR2 FVKESK. V shed 1 base, J shed 0 bases, and the junction held 5 bases outside the gene matches. This CDR3 spans 16 amino acids. The CDR3 bases are TGTGCCAGCAGCCAAGGGTGGCTAGCGGGCTCCTACGAGCAGTACTTC. This encodes CASSQGWLAGSYEQYF.

The chain uses TRBV5-1 and TRBJ2-5; D not resolved. This CDR3 contains 13 residues. V was cut by 4 bases and J by 7 bases, with 14 bases left in between. Germline assignment: CDR1 SGHRS and CDR2 YFSETQ. This CDR3 reads CASSTSAGGTQYF. In nucleotides, the CDR3 is TGCGCCAGCAGCACCAGTGCCGGCGGGACCCAGTACTTC.